This note documents a single TCR beta chain sequence. The target antigen is unknown. The data stem from a study of T-cell reconstitution after alpha-beta-depleted transplantation in children. The junction had 9 bases not matched to a gene; V was cut back by 5 bases and J by 5 bases. CDR1 SEHNR and CDR2 FQNEAQ come from the germline V gene (reference sequence). CDR3 length equals 14 residues. Molecular barcoding with unique molecular identifiers was used for the TCRbeta library. TCRdb reprocessed the PCR reads via MiXCR and lists one record per CDR3 protein. The sample contains about 200,000 distinct CDR3 sequences, approximately 7% of which appear only once. Study results and limitations: By about two months after transplant, alpha-beta T cells reportedly arose from several hundred graft clones that had expanded. At the one-year point after transplant, T-cell counts and TCRbeta diversity were found to come mostly from T cells that had been newly produced. Surviving recipient T cells and thymic progenitors accounted for the high day-60 TCRbeta diversity observed in some patients.

The chain employs TRBV7-9 and TRBJ2-7; TRBD2 matches at 7 bases. The material was PBMCs, obtained before TCRalphabeta/CD19-depleted stem cell transplant. This TCR was recovered from a boy between 2 and 10 years old with acute lymphoblastic leukemia, due to receive a stem cell transplant. DNA for the CDR3: TGTGCCAGCAGCAGCGGGGACTCCGGGGACGAGCAGTACTTC. It codes for CASSSGDSGDEQYF.